This T cell receptor beta chain was retrieved from a study of blood T cell repertoires in COVID-19. Study-level information: Donors in the United States, Italy and Spain gave samples during acute or convalescent COVID-19. PBMCs, B-cell-depleted T cells, or T cells were the source of the cDNA or gDNA that made up the material.

As handled by the study authors: From reference gene primer amplification, estimates of nucleated cell counts were derived. TCRdb's copy holds only in-frame clones and misses some; the assay was immunoSEQ multiplex PCR. That table furnishes V, J and clone size, whereas the DNA furnished D and trimming. Here the sample spans over 150,000 clones, 88% being singletons. This receptor was taken from a man between 45 and 60 years old who had recovered from COVID-19. Material for sequencing was peripheral blood.

CDR3 region: CASSRSGPETQYF. CDR3 DNA sequence: TGTGCCAGCAGCCGTAGCGGGCCAGAGACCCAGTACTTC. This chain links TRBV7-6 with TRBJ2-5, with 7 bases aligning to TRBD2. J lost 4 bases, V lost 5 bases, and 4 bases had no gene match. The CDR3 loop spans 13 amino acids. CDR1 is SGHVS, CDR2 FNYEAQ, per germline.